This T cell receptor beta chain emerged from a study of blood T cell repertoires in COVID-19 (dated by TCRdb to about 2020). Study-wide context: Samples from collaborators originated in the United States, Italy and Spain and spanned both the acute and convalescent phases of COVID-19. The material from the prospective study consisted of cDNA or gDNA derived from T cells, B-cell-depleted T cells, or PBMCs. The dataset comprised deeply sampled blood TCRbeta repertoires from subjects exposed to, actively infected with, or recovered from COVID-19. A freely available public database, intended as a resource for researchers studying the immune response to SARS-CoV-2, is where the repertoires were released. The samples were drawn from two sources: the first 160 participants of the ongoing ImmuneRACE study, and over 1,000 subjects contributed by 6 global collaborators. The sample metadata nearly always contained a de-identified subject ID, COVID-19 status, age in years and sex. Where available, HLA class I and class II types were taken from metadata supplied by the sample provider and were not determined by assay-based typing. What the work shows at the level of the full study, not this receptor alone: The quantity of clinical and demographic metadata differed by source and by participant and was supplied without curation.

The immunoSEQ Assay, a bias-controlled multiplex PCR, was used to amplify TCRbeta CDR3 regions from genomic DNA. Per the source publication's procedure: Within the assay, amplification of reference gene primers was used to estimate how many nucleated cells each sample contained. Sequence reads were collapsed and filtered to measure the absolute abundance of every unique TCRbeta CDR3 rearrangement. For each sample, productive Simpson clonality was calculated by taking the square root of Simpson's diversity index across productive rearrangements. TCRdb re-hosts the immuneACCESS table, in-frame sequences only. Its copies lack some clones; in the studies checked, an unresolved V gene accounts for under half of them, and the cause for the rest is not known. The DNA gave D and trimming, while V, J and clone size come from that table. Here the sample has some 68,000 clones; around nine tenths occur a single time. Clones ranked in the top ten supply roughly 7.3% of the sample.

For this clone: The antigen it binds to is not known. Base qualities were left out, and no much larger clone turns up one base away.

One collaborating source in Seattle enrolled patients while the patients were actively infected and followed the patients over time throughout the course of disease. Each collaborating institution followed its own protocols to collect whole blood in K2EDTA tubes. For TCRbeta analysis, collaborators shipped samples as frozen whole blood, isolated PBMCs, or DNA extracted from either of those sample types. Sequencing used peripheral blood. The clonotype comes from a man in his forties or fifties with COVID-19, enrolled during active disease.

The DNA sequence is given as TGTGCCAGCTCACCACCCTCGTACCAAGAGACCCAGTACTTC. Its translation reads: CASSPPSYQETQYF. The chain joins TRBV18 to TRBJ2-5; too little of a D gene remains to name it. The CDR3 runs 14 amino acids, cysteine and phenylalanine included. The entry retains the CDR3 DNA only, 42 bases that are in frame from base 1. V sheds 0 bases and J sheds 0 bases, leaving 5 bases between their ends. Per the germline V gene, KGHSH is the CDR1 and LQKENI is the CDR2.